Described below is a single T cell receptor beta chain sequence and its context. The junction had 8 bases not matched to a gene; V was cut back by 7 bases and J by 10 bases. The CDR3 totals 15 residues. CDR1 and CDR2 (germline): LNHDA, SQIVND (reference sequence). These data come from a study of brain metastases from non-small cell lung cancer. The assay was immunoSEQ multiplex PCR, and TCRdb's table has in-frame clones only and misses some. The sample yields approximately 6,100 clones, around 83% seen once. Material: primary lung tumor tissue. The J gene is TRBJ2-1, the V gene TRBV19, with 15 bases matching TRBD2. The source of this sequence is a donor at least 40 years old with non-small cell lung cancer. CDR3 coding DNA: TGTGCCAGTACGCCGCTGGGACTAGCGGGGGGAGAGCAGTTCTTC. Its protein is CASTPLGLAGGEQFF.